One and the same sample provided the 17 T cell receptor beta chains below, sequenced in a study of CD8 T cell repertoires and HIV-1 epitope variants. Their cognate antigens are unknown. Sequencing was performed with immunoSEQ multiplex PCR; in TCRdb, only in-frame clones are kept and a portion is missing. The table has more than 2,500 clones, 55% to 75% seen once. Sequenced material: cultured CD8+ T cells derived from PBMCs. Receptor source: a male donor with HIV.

The CDR3, as DNA: TGTGCCAGCAGCTTGGAGGTAGGGACCTACGAGCAGTACTTC. Its translation is CASSLEVGTYEQYF. The chain joins TRBV5-4 to TRBJ2-7; D unclear. This CDR3 spans 14 amino acids. V was shortened by 0 bases and J by 2 bases, with 9 bases between the two germline ends. Germline V gene data show CDR1 as SGHNT and CDR2 as YYREEE (reference sequence).

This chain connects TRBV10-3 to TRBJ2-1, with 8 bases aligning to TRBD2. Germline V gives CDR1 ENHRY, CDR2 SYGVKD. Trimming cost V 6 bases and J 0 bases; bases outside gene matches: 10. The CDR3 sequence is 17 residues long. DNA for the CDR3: TGTGCCATCAGCGAAACCCAACTAGCGGCCTCCTACAATGAGCAGTTCTTC. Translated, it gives CAISETQLAASYNEQFF.

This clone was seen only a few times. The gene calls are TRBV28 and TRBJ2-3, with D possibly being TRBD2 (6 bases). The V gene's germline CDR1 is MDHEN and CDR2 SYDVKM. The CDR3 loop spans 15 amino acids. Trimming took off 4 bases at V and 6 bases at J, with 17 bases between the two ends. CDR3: CASSYDGGIKDTQYF. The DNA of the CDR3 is TGTGCCAGCAGTTACGATGGCGGGATCAAGGATACGCAGTATTTT.

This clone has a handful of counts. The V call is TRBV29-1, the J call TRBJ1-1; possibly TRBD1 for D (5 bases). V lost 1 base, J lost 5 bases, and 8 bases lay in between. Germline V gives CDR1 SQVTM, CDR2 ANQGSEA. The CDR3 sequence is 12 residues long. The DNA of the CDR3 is TGCAGCGTTGAAGGGGGGGGGACTGAAGCTTTCTTT. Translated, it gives CSVEGGGTEAFF.

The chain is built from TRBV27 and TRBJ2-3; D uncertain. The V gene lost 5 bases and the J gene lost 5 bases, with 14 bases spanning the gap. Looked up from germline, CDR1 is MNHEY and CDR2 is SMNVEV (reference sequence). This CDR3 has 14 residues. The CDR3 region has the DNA TGTGCCAGCAGTACCCCGGGCCCCCAAGATACGCAGTATTTT. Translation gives CASSTPGPQDTQYF.

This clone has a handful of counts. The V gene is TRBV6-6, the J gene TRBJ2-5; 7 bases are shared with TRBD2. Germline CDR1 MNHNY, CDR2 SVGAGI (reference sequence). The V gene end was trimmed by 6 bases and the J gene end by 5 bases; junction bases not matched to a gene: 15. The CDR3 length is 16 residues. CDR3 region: CASSRALGEGRETQYF. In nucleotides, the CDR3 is TGTGCCAGCAGCCGAGCTTTGGGGGAGGGCCGTGAGACCCAGTACTTC.

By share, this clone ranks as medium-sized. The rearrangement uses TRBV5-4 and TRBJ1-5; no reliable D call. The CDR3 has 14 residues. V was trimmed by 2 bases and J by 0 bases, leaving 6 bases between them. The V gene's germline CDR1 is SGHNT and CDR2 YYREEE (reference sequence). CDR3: CASSFSGSNQPQHF. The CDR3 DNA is TGTGCCAGCAGCTTTTCGGGTAGCAATCAGCCCCAGCATTTT. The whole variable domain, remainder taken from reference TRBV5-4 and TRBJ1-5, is ETGVTQSPTHLIKTRGQQVTLRCSSQSGHNTVSWYQQALGQGPQFIFQYYREEENGRGNFPPRFSGLQFPNYSSELNVNALELDDSALYLCASSFSGSNQPQHFGDGTRLSIL.

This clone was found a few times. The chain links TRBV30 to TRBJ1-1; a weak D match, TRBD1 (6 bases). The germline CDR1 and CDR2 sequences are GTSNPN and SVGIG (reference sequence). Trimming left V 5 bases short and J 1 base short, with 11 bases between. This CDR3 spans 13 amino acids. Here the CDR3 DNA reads TGTGCCTGGGCCGTACAGGGGAACACTGAAGCTTTCTTT. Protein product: CAWAVQGNTEAFF. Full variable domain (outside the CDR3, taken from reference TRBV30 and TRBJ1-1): SQTIHQWPATLVQPVGSPLSLECTVEGTSNPNLYWYRQAAGRGLQLLFYSVGIGQISSEVPQNLSASRPQDRQFILSSKKLLLSDSGFYLCAWAVQGNTEAFFGQGTRLTVV.

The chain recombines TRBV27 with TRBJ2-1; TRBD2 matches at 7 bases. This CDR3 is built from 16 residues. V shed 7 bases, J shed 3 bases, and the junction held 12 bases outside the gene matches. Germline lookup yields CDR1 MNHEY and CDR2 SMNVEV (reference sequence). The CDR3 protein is CASNYQGLPNYNEQFF. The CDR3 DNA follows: TGTGCCAGCAATTACCAGGGACTACCTAACTACAATGAGCAGTTCTTC.

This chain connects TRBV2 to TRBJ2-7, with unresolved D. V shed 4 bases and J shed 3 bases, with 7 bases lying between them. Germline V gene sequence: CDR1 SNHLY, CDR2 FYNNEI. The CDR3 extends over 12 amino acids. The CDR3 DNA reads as TGTGCCAGCAGTGTTCAGAGCTACGAGCAGTACTTC. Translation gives CASSVQSYEQYF.

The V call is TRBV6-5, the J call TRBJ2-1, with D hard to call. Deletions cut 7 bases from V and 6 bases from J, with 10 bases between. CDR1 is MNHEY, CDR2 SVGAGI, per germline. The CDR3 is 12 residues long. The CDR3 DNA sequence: TGTGCCAGCATTACAGAAAGCAATGAGCAGTTCTTC. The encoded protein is CASITESNEQFF.

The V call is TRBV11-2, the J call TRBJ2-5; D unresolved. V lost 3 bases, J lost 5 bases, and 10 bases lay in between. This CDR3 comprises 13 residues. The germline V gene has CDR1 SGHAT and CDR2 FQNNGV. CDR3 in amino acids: CASSFPNFETQYF. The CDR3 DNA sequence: TGTGCCAGCAGCTTCCCAAACTTCGAGACCCAGTACTTC.

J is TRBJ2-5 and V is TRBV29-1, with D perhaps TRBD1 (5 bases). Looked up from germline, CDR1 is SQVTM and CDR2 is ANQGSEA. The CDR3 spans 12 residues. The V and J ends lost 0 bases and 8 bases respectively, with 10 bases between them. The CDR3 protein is CSVEDRRGTQYF. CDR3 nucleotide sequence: TGCAGCGTTGAAGATCGTAGGGGCACCCAGTACTTC.

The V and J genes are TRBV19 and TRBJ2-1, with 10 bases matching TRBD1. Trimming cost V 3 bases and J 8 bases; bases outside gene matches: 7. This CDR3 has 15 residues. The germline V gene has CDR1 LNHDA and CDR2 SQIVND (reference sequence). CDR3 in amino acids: CASSMATGGWDEQFF. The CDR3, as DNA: TGTGCCAGTAGTATGGCGACAGGGGGCTGGGATGAGCAGTTCTTC. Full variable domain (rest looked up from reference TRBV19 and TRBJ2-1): DGGITQSPKYLFRKEGQNVTLSCEQNLNHDAMYWYRQDPGQGLRLIYYSQIVNDFQKGDIAEGYSVSREKKESFPLTVTSAQKNPTAFYLCASSMATGGWDEQFFGPGTRLTVL.

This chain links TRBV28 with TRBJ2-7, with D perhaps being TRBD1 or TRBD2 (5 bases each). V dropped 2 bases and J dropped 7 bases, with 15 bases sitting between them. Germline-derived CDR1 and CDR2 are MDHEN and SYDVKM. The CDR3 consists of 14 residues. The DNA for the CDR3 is TGTGCCAGCAGTTTAGAATCGGGGCTGGGGGAGCAGTACTTC. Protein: CASSLESGLGEQYF.

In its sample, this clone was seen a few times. The CDR3 reads CASILAGPYNEQFF. DNA of the CDR3: TGTGCCAGCATTCTAGCGGGACCGTATAATGAGCAGTTCTTC. The chain links TRBV2 to TRBJ2-1; 9 nucleotides line up with TRBD2. Germline V gene sequence: CDR1 SNHLY, CDR2 FYNNEI. The trim removed 7 bases at V and 7 bases at J, leaving 8 bases unmatched. This CDR3 is built from 14 residues.

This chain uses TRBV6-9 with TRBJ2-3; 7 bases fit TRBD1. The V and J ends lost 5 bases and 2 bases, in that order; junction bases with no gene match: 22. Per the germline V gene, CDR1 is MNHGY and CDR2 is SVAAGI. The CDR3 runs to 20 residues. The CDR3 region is CASSAFDRADQGPFTDTQYF. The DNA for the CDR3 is TGTGCCAGCAGTGCCTTCGACAGGGCCGACCAGGGGCCTTTCACAGATACGCAGTATTTT.